The rows below give T cell receptor beta chains drawn from one sample of a study of shared clonotypes between healthy human individuals. Assay used: immunoSEQ multiplex PCR; TCRdb lists only in-frame clones, some missing. The sample lists under 2,000,000 clones, about 95% occurring once. Source material: naive CD8+ T cells sorted from blood. The receptor source for this set is a young man in good health. The CDR3 runs from the conserved cysteine through the conserved F or W. Fields, in order: clone size, V gene, D gene, J gene, CDR3 protein, CDR3 DNA. D genes are given only for firm matches. Size is omitted from some rows. Given values are once, few, many or a class for expanded clones.

>-|TRBV4-1|-|TRBJ2-7
CASSPGAMASYEQYF
TGCGCCAGCAGCCCAGGGGCTATGGCATCCTACGAGCAGTACTTC
>-|TRBV2|-|TRBJ2-1
CAFRLPWNNEQFF
TGTGCCTTTCGGCTCCCGTGGAACAATGAGCAGTTCTTC
>-|TRBV7-9|TRBD1|TRBJ2-5
CASSSPGQGRETQYF
TGTGCCAGCAGCTCTCCGGGACAGGGGAGAGAGACCCAGTACTTC
>-|TRBV7-8|-|TRBJ2-7
CASRGSSYEQYF
TGTGCCAGCAGGGGTAGTTCCTACGAGCAGTACTTC
>-|TRBV7-8|-|TRBJ1-3
CASSLVSGNPGNTIYF
TGTGCCAGCAGCTTAGTATCAGGGAACCCTGGAAACACCATATATTTT
>-|TRBV27|-|TRBJ2-5
CASSFDGGVETQYF
TGTGCCAGCAGTTTTGATGGGGGCGTGGAGACCCAGTACTTC
>-|TRBV18|TRBD2|TRBJ2-7
CASSPTGTSKTYEQYF
TGTGCCAGCTCACCAACCGGGACTAGCAAAACTTACGAGCAGTACTTC
>-|TRBV10-2|-|TRBJ2-7
CASSEGRENGEQYF
TGCGCCAGCAGTGAGGGTCGGGAGAACGGCGAGCAGTACTTC
>-|TRBV2|-|TRBJ1-1
CASSDRFNTEAFF
TGTGCCAGCAGTGACCGGTTTAACACTGAAGCTTTCTTT
>once|TRBV5-4|TRBD2|TRBJ2-7
CASSSLSSGDSYEQYF
TGTGCCAGCAGCTCGCTTTCTAGCGGGGACTCCTACGAGCAGTACTTC
>-|TRBV14|-|TRBJ2-7
CASSQEGGLHTVYEQYF
TGTGCCAGCAGCCAAGAAGGGGGACTCCATACCGTCTACGAGCAGTACTTC
>-|TRBV29-1|TRBD2|TRBJ2-1
CSVEWTSGNYEQFF
TGCAGCGTTGAATGGACTAGCGGGAACTATGAGCAGTTCTTC
>-|TRBV6-5|-|TRBJ2-1
CASRPQADYNEQFF
TGTGCCAGCAGGCCCCAGGCAGACTACAATGAGCAGTTCTTC
>-|TRBV19|-|TRBJ2-7
CASTSDREGSYEQYF
TGTGCCAGTACCTCGGACAGGGAGGGGTCCTACGAGCAGTACTTC
>-|TRBV7-9|-|TRBJ1-2
CASSSSKAGQDYGYTF
TGTGCCAGCAGCTCCTCGAAGGCAGGTCAGGACTATGGCTACACCTTC
>once|TRBV14|-|TRBJ2-7
CASSQGVAYEQYF
TGTGCCAGCAGCCAAGGCGTGGCATACGAGCAGTACTTC
>-|TRBV5-6|-|TRBJ1-1
CASSLGLMNTEAFF
TGTGCCAGCAGCTTGGGGCTGATGAACACTGAAGCTTTCTTT